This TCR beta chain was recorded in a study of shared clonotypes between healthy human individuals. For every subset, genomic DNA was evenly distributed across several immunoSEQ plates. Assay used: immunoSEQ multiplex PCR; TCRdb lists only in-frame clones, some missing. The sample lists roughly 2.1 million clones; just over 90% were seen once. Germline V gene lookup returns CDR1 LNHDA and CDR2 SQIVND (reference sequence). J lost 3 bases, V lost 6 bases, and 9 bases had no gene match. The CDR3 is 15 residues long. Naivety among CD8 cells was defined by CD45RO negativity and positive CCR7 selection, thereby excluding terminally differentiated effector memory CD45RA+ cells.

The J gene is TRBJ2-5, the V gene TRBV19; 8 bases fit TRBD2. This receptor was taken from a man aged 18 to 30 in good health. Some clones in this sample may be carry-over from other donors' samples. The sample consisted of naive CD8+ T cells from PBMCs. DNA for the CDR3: TGTGCCAGTAGCACCCCCACGGGGGGGAAAGAGACCCAGTACTTC. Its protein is CASSTPTGGKETQYF.